This T cell receptor beta chain emerged from a study of shared clonotypes between healthy human individuals (dated by TCRdb to the early 2020s). Turning to the overall study: A couple of women and three men aged 18 to 49 years were included in the cohort. For each donor, three plates each were used for CD4 naive and CD4 memory, two plates were used for CD8 naive, and one plate was used for CD8 memory. To increase sequencing depth and limit assay-specific biases, different laboratories used diverse techniques to prepare libraries and sequence TCR repertoires. The study deeply sequenced blood TCR repertoires of roughly five healthy adults to estimate repertoire size and the extent of clonotype sharing between individuals. Per donor, leukapheresis produced somewhere between about 0.9 and 9.5 billion PBMCs.

V sheds 2 bases and J sheds 11 bases, leaving 15 bases between their ends. The germline V gene (reference sequence) specifies MNHEY as CDR1 and SMNVEV as CDR2. Including cysteine and phenylalanine, the CDR3 has 13 amino acids. The sequence is cut down to CDR3 DNA, 39 bases in frame from base 1. The donors were healthy, HIV-negative adults who had no recently reported acute infections or vaccinations. Only Caucasian adults living in Nashville, Tennessee, USA were represented among the donors. CD4+ T cells were enriched through magnetic negative selection, after which naive cells were positively selected on CD45RA and the remaining negative fraction served as the memory subset. Blood was collected by leukapheresis, and PBMCs were isolated by Ficoll-Histopaque density gradient centrifugation and then cryopreserved in liquid nitrogen vapor phase. Purity and quantity of every magnetically sorted T cell population were checked by analytical flow cytometry. Each sorted fraction had its genomic DNA isolated and then quantified by UV absorbance on a Nanodrop 2000c.

What the study reported, not specific to this receptor: Even with the large sequencing depth, rarefaction of the sorted-subset datasets indicated that sequencing was incomplete. Because the study included only a small number of donors, the genetic and exposure-history diversity represented was limited. Compared with non-shared clonotypes, the clonotypes found in all four sorted-subset donors had higher generation probabilities. Pairwise subsampling indicated that sequencing depth was expected to affect the degree of clonotype sharing among donors. Naive subsets generally had larger estimated clonotype richness than memory subsets. Sampling was limited to blood, and TCR repertoires in tissue likely differ from TCR repertoires in blood. Sharing across a few donors was observed for around 5% of naive CD4, 3% to 3.5% of naive CD8, roughly 2.3% of memory CD4, and roughly 0.4% of memory CD8 clonotypes.

As for this clone: Its antigen is currently not known. Within one base of it there is no much larger clone, and no base qualities were kept.

Using the deep immunoSEQ assay, TCR CDR3 regions were amplified from genomic DNA by multiplex PCR. Extracted genomic DNA from each cell subset was distributed evenly across all wells of several immunoSEQ 96-well plates, and each plate was treated as a replicate. For sorted subsets, each replicate PCR was loaded with roughly 190 ng genomic DNA, equivalent to 30,000 or so T cell genomes. The purified libraries were quantified using a Qubit 3.0 fluorometer, sized with a Bioanalyzer 2100, and then quantified again using the KAPA Library Quantification kit. Each immunoSEQ 96-well plate was sequenced on its own single-read 150-cycle Illumina NextSeq 550 flow cell. Regarding the original processing steps: Because the immunoSEQ output included only junctional sequences and no quality scores, the filtering could not be the same as the filtering used for full-length reads. To assign V/J genes and CDR3, sequences were annotated against IMGT germline references using PyIR, a Python wrapper for IgBLAST v1.9. Reads with weak V/J assignments (E-value above 1e-6), missing CDR3, stop codons, out-of-frame junctions, or ambiguous translated residues were removed. V3J clonotypes were defined as sequences sharing an identical inferred V gene, J gene, and CDR3 amino acid sequence. Percentage overlap between repertoires was computed as shared unique clonotypes divided by the size of the smaller repertoire. Three approaches were used to assess repertoire richness: RTK rarefaction, the Chao1 estimator, and Recon v2.1 estimates of unobserved clonotypes. OLGA was used to compute generation probabilities for all TCRbeta clonotypes that the gDNA method yielded from several donors. TCRdb limited this immuneACCESS table to in-frame rearrangements with V and J called. A share of clones is missing; checked studies link under half to unresolved V genes, and the rest is unexplained. The V and J calls and clone size were taken over from that table, and D and trimming were inferred from the DNA. The sample table shows roughly 2.5 million clones, and approximately 92% are seen once. 0.14% of the sample comes from the top ten.

The receptor was derived from a young man in good health. Rearrangement joined TRBV27 to TRBJ1-1; TRBD1 is a possible D gene, resting on 5 matching bases. The sequenced sample was naive CD4+ T cells sorted from blood. Interpreted using the paper, the cell subset or site label stands for: CD45RA+ positively selected. The DNA sequence is given as TGTGCCAGCAGTTTACGAGGTTCGGGGGACGCTTTCTTT. Its coded protein is CASSLRGSGDAFF.